This entry is about one T cell receptor beta chain. The germline V gene has CDR1 SEHNR and CDR2 FQNEAQ (reference sequence). The CDR3 contains 14 residues. V was clipped by 5 bases and J by 5 bases, with 12 bases between them. The source of the sample is a study of T cells in Graves' hyperthyroidism and ophthalmopathy. From RNA transcripts, TCR beta CDR3 regions were amplified. In the first-round RT-PCR of the TCR CDR3, the HTBI primer set was used. Using its own MiXCR run on the multiplex PCR reads, TCRdb lists one record per CDR3 protein. The repertoire has 500,000 to 600,000 distinct CDR3 sequences, 40% to 55% of them found once; the top ten carry 44%. Uncontrolled infection, other autoimmune disease, pregnancy or lactation disqualified patients from enrolment.

This sequence joins TRBV7-9 and TRBJ2-2, with D perhaps matching TRBD1 or TRBD2 (5 bases each). The receptor was derived from an adult woman with Graves' disease, either hyperthyroidism or ophthalmopathy (not recorded which). The sequencing input was peripheral blood or thyroid tissue (not recorded which). CDR3 in amino acids: CASSQKRGTGELFF. In nucleotides, the CDR3 is TGTGCCAGCAGCCAGAAGAGGGGTACCGGGGAGCTGTTTTTT.